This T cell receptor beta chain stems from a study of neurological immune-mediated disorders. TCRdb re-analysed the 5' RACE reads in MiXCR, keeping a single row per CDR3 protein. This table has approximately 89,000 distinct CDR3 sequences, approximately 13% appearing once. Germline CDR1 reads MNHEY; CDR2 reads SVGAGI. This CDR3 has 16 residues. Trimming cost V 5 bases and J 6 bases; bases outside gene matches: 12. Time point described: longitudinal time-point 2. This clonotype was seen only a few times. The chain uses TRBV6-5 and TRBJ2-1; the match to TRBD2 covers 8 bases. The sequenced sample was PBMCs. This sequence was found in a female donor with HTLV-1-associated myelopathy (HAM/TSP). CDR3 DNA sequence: TGTGCCAGCAGTCCCACTAGCGGAACGCTAGGCAATGAGCAGTTCTTC. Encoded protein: CASSPTSGTLGNEQFF.